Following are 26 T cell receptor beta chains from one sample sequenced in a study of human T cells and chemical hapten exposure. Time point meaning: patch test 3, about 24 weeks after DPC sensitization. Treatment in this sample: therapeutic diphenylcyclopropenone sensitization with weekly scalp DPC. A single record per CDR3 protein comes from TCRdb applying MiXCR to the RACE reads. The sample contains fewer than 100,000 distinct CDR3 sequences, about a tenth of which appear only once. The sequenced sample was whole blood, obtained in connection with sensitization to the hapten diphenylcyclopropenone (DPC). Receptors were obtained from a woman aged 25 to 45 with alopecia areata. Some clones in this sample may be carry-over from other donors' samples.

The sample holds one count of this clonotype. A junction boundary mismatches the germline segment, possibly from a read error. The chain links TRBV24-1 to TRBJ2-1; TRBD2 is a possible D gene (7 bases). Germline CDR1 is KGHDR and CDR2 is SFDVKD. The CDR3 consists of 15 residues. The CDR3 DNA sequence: TGTGTCACCAGAGGGGGGGAATCCCCCGGGAATGAGCAGTTCTTC. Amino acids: CVTRGGESPGNEQFF.

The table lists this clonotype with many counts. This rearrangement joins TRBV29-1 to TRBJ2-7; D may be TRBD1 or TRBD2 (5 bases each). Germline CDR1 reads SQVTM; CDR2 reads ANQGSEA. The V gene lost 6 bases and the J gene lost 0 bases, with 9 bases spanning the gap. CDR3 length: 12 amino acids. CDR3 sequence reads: CSVAGSSYEQYF. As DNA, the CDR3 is TGCAGCGTCGCAGGGAGCTCCTACGAGCAGTACTTC.

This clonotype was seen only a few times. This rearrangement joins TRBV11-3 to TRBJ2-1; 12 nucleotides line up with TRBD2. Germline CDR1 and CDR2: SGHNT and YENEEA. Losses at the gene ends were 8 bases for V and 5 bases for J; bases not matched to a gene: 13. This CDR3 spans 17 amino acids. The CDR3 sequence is CASGNHGLAGRDNEQFF. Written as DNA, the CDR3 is TGTGCCAGCGGGAACCACGGACTAGCGGGAAGGGACAATGAGCAGTTCTTC.

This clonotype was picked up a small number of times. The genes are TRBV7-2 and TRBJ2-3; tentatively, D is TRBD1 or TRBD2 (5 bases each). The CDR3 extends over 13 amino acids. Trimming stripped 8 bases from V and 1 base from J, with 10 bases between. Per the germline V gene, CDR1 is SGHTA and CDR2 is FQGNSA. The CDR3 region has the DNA TGTGCCAGCGGGACCCGGGGCACAGATACGCAGTATTTT. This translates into CASGTRGTDTQYF.

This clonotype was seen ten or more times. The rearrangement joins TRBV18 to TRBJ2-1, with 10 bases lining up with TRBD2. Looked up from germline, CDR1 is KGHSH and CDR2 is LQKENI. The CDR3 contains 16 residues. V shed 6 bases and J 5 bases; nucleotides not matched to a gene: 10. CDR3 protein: CASSPFSGGTNNEQFF. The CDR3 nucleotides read TGTGCCAGCTCTCCCTTTAGCGGGGGGACTAACAATGAGCAGTTCTTC.

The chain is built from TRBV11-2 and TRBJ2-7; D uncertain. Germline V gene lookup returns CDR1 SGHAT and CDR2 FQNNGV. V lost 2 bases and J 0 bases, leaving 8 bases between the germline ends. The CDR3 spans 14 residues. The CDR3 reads CASSLTHLSYEQYV. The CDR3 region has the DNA TGTGCCAGCAGCTTAACTCACCTCTCCTACGAGCAGTACGTC.

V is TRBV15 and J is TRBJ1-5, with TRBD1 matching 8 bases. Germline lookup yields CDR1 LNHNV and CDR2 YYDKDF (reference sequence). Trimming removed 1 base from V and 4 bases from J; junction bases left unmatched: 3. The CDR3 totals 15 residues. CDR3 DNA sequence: TGTGCCACCAGCAGAGGGGGGACAGGTAATCAGCCCCAGCATTTT. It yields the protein CATSRGGTGNQPQHF.

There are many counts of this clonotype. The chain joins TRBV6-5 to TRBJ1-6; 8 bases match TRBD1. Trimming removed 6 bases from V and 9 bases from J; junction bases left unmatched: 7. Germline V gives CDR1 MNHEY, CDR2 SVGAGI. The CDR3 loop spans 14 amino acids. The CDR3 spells CASRTTGAGSPLHF. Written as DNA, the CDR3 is TGTGCCAGCAGAACGACAGGGGCGGGTTCACCCCTCCACTTT.

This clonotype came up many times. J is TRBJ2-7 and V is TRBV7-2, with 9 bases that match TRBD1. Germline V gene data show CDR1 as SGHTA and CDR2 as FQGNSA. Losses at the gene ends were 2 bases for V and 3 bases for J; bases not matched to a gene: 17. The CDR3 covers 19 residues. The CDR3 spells CASSLRGDRVGLPIYEQYF. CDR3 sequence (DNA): TGTGCCAGCAGCTTACGGGGGGACAGGGTAGGCCTGCCCATCTACGAGCAGTACTTC.

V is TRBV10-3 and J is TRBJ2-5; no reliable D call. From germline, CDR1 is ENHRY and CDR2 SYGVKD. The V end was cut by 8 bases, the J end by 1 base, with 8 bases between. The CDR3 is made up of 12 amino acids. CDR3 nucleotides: TGTGCCATCGCATCGACCCAAGAGACCCAGTACTTC. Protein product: CAIASTQETQYF.

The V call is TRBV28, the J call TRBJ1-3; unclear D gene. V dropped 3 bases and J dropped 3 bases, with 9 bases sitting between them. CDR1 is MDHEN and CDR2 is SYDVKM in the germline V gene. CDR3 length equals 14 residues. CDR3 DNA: TGTGCCAGCAGTTTGGTAGCAGTTGGAAACACCATATATTTT. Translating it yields CASSLVAVGNTIYF.

CDR3: CASSPTEYLYEQYF. The CDR3 nucleotides are TGTGCCAGCTCACCAACCGAGTACCTTTACGAGCAGTACTTC. This chain links TRBV18 with TRBJ2-7; D uncertain. CDR3 length equals 14 residues. The germline CDR1 and CDR2 sequences are KGHSH and LQKENI. The V end was cut by 2 bases, the J end by 4 bases, with 12 bases between.

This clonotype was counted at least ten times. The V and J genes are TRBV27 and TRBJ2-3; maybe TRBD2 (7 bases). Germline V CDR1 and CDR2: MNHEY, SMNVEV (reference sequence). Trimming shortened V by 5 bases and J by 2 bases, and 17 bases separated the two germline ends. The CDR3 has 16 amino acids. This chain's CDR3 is CASSPLGGVNTDTQYF. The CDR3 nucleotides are TGTGCCAGCAGTCCCCTAGGGGGGGTCAACACAGATACGCAGTATTTT.

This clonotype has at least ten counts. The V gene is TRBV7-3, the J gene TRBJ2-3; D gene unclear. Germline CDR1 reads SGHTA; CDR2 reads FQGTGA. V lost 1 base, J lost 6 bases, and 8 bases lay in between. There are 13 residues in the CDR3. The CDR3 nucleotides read TGTGCCAGCAGCTTAAGCCCTGCCGATACGCAGTATTTT. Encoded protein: CASSLSPADTQYF.

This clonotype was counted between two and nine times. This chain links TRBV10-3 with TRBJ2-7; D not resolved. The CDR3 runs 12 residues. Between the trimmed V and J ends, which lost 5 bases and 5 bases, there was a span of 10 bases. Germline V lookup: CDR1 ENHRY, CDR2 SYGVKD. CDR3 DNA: TGTGCCATCAGTAAATTCCTCGACGAGCAGTACTTC. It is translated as CAISKFLDEQYF.

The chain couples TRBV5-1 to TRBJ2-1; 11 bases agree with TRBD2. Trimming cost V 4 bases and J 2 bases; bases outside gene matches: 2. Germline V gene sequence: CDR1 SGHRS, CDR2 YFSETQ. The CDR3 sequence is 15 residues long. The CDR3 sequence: CASSTSGGTYNEQFF. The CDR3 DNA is TGCGCCAGCAGCACTAGCGGGGGAACCTACAATGAGCAGTTCTTC.

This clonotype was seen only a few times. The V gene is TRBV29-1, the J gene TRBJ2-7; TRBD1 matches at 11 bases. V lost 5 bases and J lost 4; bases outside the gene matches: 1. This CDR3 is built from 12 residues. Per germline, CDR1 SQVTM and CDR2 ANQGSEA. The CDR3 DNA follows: TGCAGCGTTCGGGACAGGGGGTACGAGCAGTACTTC. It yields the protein CSVRDRGYEQYF.

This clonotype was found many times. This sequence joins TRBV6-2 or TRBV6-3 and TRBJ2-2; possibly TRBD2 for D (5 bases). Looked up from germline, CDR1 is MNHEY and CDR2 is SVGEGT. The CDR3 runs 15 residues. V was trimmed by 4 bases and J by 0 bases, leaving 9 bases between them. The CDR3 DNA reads TGTGCCAGCAGTTCCGGGGTCCCGAACACCGGGGAGCTGTTTTTT. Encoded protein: CASSSGVPNTGELFF.

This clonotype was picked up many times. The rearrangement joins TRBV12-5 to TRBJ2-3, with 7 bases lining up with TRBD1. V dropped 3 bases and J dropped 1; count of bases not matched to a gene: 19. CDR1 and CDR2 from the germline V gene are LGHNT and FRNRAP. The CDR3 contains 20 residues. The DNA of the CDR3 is TGTGCTAGTGGTTTCTTTCCCGAGACAGGGCAGCGGCTTCGCACAGATACGCAGTATTTT. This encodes CASGFFPETGQRLRTDTQYF.

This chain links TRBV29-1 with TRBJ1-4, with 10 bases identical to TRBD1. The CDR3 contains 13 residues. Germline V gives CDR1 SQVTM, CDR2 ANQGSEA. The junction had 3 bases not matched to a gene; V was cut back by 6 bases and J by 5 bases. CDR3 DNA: TGCAGCGTCAAGGACAGGGGGAATGAAAAACTGTTTTTT. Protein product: CSVKDRGNEKLFF.

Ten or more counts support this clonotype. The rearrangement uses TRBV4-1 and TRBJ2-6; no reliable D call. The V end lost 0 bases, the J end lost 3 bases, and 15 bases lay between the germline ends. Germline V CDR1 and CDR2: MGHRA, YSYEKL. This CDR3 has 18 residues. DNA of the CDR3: TGCGCCAGCAGCCAAGATCTGATGATTGGGTTTGGGGCCAACGTCCTGACTTTC. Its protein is CASSQDLMIGFGANVLTF.

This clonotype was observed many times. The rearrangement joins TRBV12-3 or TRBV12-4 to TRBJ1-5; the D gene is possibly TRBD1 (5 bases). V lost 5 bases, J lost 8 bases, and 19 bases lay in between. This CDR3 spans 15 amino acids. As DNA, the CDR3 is TGTGCCAGCAGTCTAGGGACGGCGTCGGGGAAGCCCCAGCATTTT. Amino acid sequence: CASSLGTASGKPQHF.

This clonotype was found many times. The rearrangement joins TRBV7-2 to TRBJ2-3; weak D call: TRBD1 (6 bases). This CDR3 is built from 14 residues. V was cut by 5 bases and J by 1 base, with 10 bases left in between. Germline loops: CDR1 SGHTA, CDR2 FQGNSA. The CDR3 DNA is TGTGCCAGCAGCGACAGGAGTGGCACAGATACGCAGTATTTT. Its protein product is CASSDRSGTDTQYF.

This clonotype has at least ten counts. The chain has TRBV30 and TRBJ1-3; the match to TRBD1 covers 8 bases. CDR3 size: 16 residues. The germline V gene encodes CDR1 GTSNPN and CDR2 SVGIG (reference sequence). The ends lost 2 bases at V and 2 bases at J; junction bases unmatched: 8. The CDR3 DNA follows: TGTGCCTGGAGTCCCCGACAGGGGATAACTGGAAACACCATATATTTT. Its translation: CAWSPRQGITGNTIYF.

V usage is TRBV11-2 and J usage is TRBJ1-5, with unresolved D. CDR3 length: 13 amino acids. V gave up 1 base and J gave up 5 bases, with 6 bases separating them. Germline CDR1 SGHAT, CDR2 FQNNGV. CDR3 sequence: CASSLGSDQPQHF. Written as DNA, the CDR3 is TGTGCCAGCAGCTTAGGCTCGGATCAGCCCCAGCATTTT. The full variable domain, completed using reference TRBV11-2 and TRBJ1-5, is EAGVAQSPRYKIIEKRQSVAFWCNPISGHATLYWYQQILGQGPKLLIQFQNNGVVDDSQLPKDRFSAERLKGVDSTLKIQPAKLEDSAVYLCASSLGSDQPQHFGDGTRLSIL.

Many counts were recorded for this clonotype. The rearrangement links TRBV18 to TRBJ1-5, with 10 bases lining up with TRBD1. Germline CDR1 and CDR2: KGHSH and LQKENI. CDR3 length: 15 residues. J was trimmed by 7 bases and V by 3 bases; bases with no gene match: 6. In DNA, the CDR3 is TGTGCCAGCTCACCGGACGGGACAGGGGTCCAGCCCCAGCATTTT. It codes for CASSPDGTGVQPQHF.